Following are 4 T cell receptor beta chains from one sample sequenced in a study of Ad26.COV2.S vaccination and SARS-CoV-2 variants. Sequencing used immunoSEQ multiplex PCR; TCRdb keeps in-frame clones, though not all of them. Counted here are roughly 500,000 clones, 89% occurring once; the ten biggest clones make up roughly 2.5%. Treatment reported: 15 to 20 received Ad26.COV2.S at low or high dose, single or two shots; about 5 received placebo; per-sample allocation not given. Sampling happened 63 days after the first vaccine or placebo injection. This material consisted of peripheral blood, taken in a trial of Ad26.COV2.S vaccine versus placebo. All receptors come from a person between 18 and 59 years old who received the Ad26.COV2.S COVID-19 vaccine or a placebo.

The chain links TRBV4-3 to TRBJ2-3, with 13 bases fitting TRBD2. V shed 0 bases, J shed 4 bases, and the junction held 10 bases outside the gene matches. CDR3 length: 19 residues. Germline loops: CDR1 LGHNA, CDR2 YSLEER. DNA for the CDR3: TGCGCCAGCAGCCAAGACGGAACTAGCGGGGGGGCCGTCTCAGATACGCAGTATTTT. As protein: CASSQDGTSGGAVSDTQYF.

This rearrangement joins TRBV5-1 to TRBJ2-3; no firm D call. The CDR3 sequence is 15 residues long. The V gene lost 0 bases and the J gene lost 3 bases, with 11 bases spanning the gap. Germline assignment: CDR1 SGHRS and CDR2 YFSETQ. DNA for the CDR3: TGCGCCAGCAGCTTGGCCAACGTCCCGACAGATACGCAGTATTTT. It encodes CASSLANVPTDTQYF.

The chain has TRBV5-1 and TRBJ2-1, with no clear D. The CDR3 length is 15 residues. Trimming removed 0 bases at V and 3 bases at J, with 10 bases between. Germline V CDR1 and CDR2: SGHRS, YFSETQ. CDR3 in amino acids: CASSLVRTGYNEQFF. The CDR3 nucleotides are TGCGCCAGCAGCTTGGTGCGGACGGGCTACAATGAGCAGTTCTTC.

This rearrangement joins TRBV11-3 to TRBJ2-7, with D perhaps TRBD1 (6 bases). Germline V gene lookup returns CDR1 SGHNT and CDR2 YENEEA. Trimming removed 4 bases from V and 5 bases from J, with 12 bases in between. The CDR3 has 13 amino acids. The CDR3 coding sequence is TGTGCCAGCAGCTGGGGGACAACCAACGAGCAGTACTTC. This codes for CASSWGTTNEQYF.